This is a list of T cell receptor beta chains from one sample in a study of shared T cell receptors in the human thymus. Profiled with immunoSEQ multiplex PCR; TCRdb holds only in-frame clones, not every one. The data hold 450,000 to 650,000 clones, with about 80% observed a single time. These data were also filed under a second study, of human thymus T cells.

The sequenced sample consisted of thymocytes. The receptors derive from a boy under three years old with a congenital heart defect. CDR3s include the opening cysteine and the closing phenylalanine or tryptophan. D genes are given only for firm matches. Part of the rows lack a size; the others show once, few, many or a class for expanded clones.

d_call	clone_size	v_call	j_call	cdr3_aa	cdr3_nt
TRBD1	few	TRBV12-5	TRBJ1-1	CASGLLGQGLTEAFF	TGTGCTAGTGGTTTGTTGGGACAGGGACTGACTGAAGCTTTCTTT
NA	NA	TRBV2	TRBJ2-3	CASGSTDTQYF	TGTGCCAGCGGCTCCACAGATACGCAGTATTTT
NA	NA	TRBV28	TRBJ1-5	CASSPPLQPQHF	TGTGCCAGCAGCCCCCCCCTTCAGCCCCAGCATTTT
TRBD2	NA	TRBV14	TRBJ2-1	CASSQGLAGTNEQFF	TGTGCCAGCAGCCAGGGACTAGCGGGGACCAATGAGCAGTTCTTC
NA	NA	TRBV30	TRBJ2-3	CAWARGGGTDTQYF	TGTGCCTGGGCCCGGGGCGGGGGCACAGATACGCAGTATTTT
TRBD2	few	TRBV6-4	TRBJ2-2	CASSDSGGDGELFF	TGTGCCAGCAGTGACTCGGGGGGGGACGGGGAGCTGTTTTTT
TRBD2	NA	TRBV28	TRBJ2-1	CASRVAGSGAQQFF	TGTGCCAGCCGCGTCGCGGGTAGCGGGGCACAGCAGTTCTTC
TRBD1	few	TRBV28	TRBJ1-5	CASSLNTGDGNQPQHF	TGTGCCAGCAGTTTAAACACAGGGGACGGCAATCAGCCCCAGCATTTT
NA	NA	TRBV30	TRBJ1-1	CAWSVQGFGQPFF	TGTGCCTGGAGTGTACAGGGCTTTGGCCAACCTTTCTTT
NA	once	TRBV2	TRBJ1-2	CASPSWGVQGYTF	TGTGCCAGCCCAAGTTGGGGCGTTCAGGGCTACACCTTC
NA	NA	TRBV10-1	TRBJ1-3	CASTTGLWVYTIYF	TGCGCCAGCACTACAGGGTTATGGGTTTACACCATATATTTT
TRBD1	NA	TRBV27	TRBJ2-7	CASGKETAGTESYEQYF	TGTGCCAGCGGAAAAGAAACCGCCGGGACAGAGTCCTACGAGCAGTACTTC
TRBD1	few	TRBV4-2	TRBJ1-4	CASSQPGQGNEKLFF	TGTGCCAGCAGCCAACCGGGACAGGGGAATGAAAAACTGTTTTTT
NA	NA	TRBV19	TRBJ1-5	CASSNRGAGQPQHF	TGTGCCAGTAGTAATCGGGGGGCAGGGCAGCCCCAGCATTTT
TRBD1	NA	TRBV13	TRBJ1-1	CASSFTGTGGTEAFF	TGTGCCAGCAGCTTCACGGGGACAGGGGGCACTGAAGCTTTCTTT
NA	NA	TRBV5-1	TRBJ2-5	CASSLGGRETQYF	TGCGCCAGCAGCTTGGGAGGGAGGGAGACCCAGTACTTC
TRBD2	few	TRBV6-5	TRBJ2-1	CASSLQLAGHNEQFF	TGTGCCAGCAGTCTCCAACTAGCGGGGCACAATGAGCAGTTCTTC
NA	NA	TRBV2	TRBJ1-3	CARRGCGNTIYF	TGTGCACGTCGCGGTTGTGGAAACACCATATATTTT
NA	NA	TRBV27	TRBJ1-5	CASSLRGIGRARNQPQHF	TGTGCCAGCAGTTTACGGGGTATAGGGCGAGCTAGGAATCAGCCCCAGCATTTT
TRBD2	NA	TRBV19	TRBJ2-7	CASSAGLGSYEQYF	TGTGCCAGTAGCGCGGGACTAGGGTCCTACGAGCAGTACTTC
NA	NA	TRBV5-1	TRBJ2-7	CASSLEWASYEQYF	TGCGCCAGCAGCTTGGAGTGGGCGTCCTACGAGCAGTACTTC
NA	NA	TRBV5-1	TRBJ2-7	CASSFSDTYEQYF	TGCGCCAGCAGCTTTTCAGACACCTACGAGCAGTACTTC
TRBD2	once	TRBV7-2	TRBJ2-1	CASSLERRLAGGDEQFF	TGTGCCAGCAGCTTAGAACGTCGGCTAGCGGGAGGAGATGAGCAGTTCTTC
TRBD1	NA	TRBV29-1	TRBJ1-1	CSVQGQGRTEAFF	TGCAGCGTGCAGGGACAGGGAAGAACTGAAGCTTTCTTT
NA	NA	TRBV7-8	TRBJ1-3	CASSPRTEGNTIYF	TGTGCCAGCAGCCCTAGGACAGAGGGAAACACCATATATTTT
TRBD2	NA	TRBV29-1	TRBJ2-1	CSFVAGENWNEQFF	TGCAGCTTCGTAGCGGGAGAAAATTGGAATGAGCAGTTCTTC
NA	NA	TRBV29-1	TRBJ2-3	CSVGGVGTLKITDTQYF	TGCAGCGTGGGGGGGGTTGGGACACTCAAGATTACAGATACGCAGTATTTT
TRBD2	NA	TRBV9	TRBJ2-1	CASSVVVPGGEQFF	TGTGCCAGCAGCGTAGTGGTTCCGGGAGGTGAGCAGTTCTTC
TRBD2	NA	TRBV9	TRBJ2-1	CASSVASGRGNEQFF	TGTGCCAGCAGCGTAGCAAGCGGGAGGGGCAATGAGCAGTTCTTC
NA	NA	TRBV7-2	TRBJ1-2	CASSLAVTGRYGYTF	TGTGCCAGCAGCTTAGCGGTGACAGGACGGTATGGCTACACCTTC
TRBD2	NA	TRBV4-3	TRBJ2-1	CASSQVGGSYNEQFF	TGCGCCAGCAGCCAAGTTGGCGGGAGCTACAATGAGCAGTTCTTC